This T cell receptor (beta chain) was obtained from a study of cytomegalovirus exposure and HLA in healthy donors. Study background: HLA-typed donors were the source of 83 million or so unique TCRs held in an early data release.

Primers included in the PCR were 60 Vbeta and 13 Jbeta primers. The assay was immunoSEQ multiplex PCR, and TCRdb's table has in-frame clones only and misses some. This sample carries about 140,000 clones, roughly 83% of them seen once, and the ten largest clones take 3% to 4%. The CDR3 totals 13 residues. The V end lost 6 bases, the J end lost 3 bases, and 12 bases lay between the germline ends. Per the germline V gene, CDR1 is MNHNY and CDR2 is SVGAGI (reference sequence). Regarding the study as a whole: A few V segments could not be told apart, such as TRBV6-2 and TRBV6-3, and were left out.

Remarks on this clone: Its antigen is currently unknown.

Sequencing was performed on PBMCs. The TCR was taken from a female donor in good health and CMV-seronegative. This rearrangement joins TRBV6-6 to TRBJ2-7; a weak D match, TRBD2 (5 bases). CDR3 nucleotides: TGTGCCAGCAGCCTCCCCCGGGACTACGAGCAGTACTTC. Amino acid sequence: CASSLPRDYEQYF.